Listed below are T cell receptor beta chains from one sample, sequenced in a study of T cells of healthy individuals. TCRdb passed the 5' RACE reads through MiXCR, listing each CDR3 protein once. Altogether approximately 100,000 distinct CDR3 sequences are present, roughly a sixth being singletons, with the ten largest covering over 5%. These receptors were collected from a human donor in good health. The CDR3 runs from the conserved cysteine through the conserved F or W. The D gene is left open where the match is weak. Only part of the rows carry a size: once, few, many, or a class if the clone is expanded.

clone_size,j_call,d_call,v_call,cdr3_nt,cdr3_aa
many,TRBJ2-4,NA,TRBV15,TGTGCCACCAGCAGAGGGGGAGCGGCCAAAAACATTCAGTACTTC,CATSRGGAAKNIQYF
NA,TRBJ1-5,NA,TRBV20-1,TGCAGTGCTCTCTACAGGGCCAATCAGCCCCAGCATTTT,CSALYRANQPQHF
NA,TRBJ2-6,NA,TRBV4-1,TGCGCCAGCCTCGGAGGGGGAAGCACCTCTGGGGCCAACGTCCTGACTTTC,CASLGGGSTSGANVLTF
NA,TRBJ1-1,NA,TRBV10-3,TGTGCCATCGGTAAAGGGGTAGACACTGAAGCTTTCTTT,CAIGKGVDTEAFF
many,TRBJ2-7,TRBD1,TRBV5-5,TGTGCCAGCAGCTTGGAAGGACAGGGCTCCTACGAGCAGTACTTC,CASSLEGQGSYEQYF
NA,TRBJ1-2,NA,TRBV4-1,TGCGCCAGCAGCCAAGATGAAGCCAGGGGTGTAAATGGCTACACCTTC,CASSQDEARGVNGYTF
few,TRBJ2-1,NA,TRBV9,TGTGCCAGCAGCGTAGGCGCGGAGTACAATGAGCAGTTCTTC,CASSVGAEYNEQFF
few,TRBJ2-4,NA,TRBV12-3/TRBV12-4,TGTGCCAGCAGCTTCACCGGGACATCCGACATTCAGTACTTC,CASSFTGTSDIQYF
NA,TRBJ2-7,NA,TRBV9,TGTGCCAGCAGCGTAGGGGACGGCTACGAGCAGTACTTC,CASSVGDGYEQYF
few,TRBJ2-5,NA,TRBV12-3/TRBV12-4,TGTGCCAGCAGTTTATCAGGCGGTGGAATAGAGACCCAGTACTTC,CASSLSGGGIETQYF
few,TRBJ2-1,TRBD1,TRBV20-1,TGCAGTGCTAGTACTCTTCGGGACAGGGTTGGTGAGCAGTTCTTC,CSASTLRDRVGEQFF
few,TRBJ1-1,NA,TRBV20-1,TGCAGTGCTAGAGCCATCACTGAAGCTTTCTTT,CSARAITEAFF
NA,TRBJ2-7,TRBD2,TRBV6-2/TRBV6-3,TGTGCCAGCAGTTACTCGGGAGCGGGAGCGGACGAGCAGTACTTC,CASSYSGAGADEQYF
few,TRBJ1-1,NA,TRBV7-2,TGTGCCAGCAGCTTTCACAGGGTGAACACTGAAGCTTTCTTT,CASSFHRVNTEAFF
NA,TRBJ2-3,NA,TRBV6-1,TGTGCCAGCGGGGCACGCACAGATACGCAGTATTTT,CASGARTDTQYF
NA,TRBJ2-7,TRBD2,TRBV5-1,TGCGCCAGCAGCTTGGAGGGACTAGCGGACTACGAGCAGTACTTC,CASSLEGLADYEQYF
few,TRBJ1-1,TRBD1,TRBV11-2,TGTGCCAGCAGCTCAAATATGGACAGGGCTGAAGCTTTCTTT,CASSSNMDRAEAFF
few,TRBJ2-7,NA,TRBV5-1,TGCGCCAGCAGCCCAGAAGTTGGGCGGCGAGGCGAGCAGTACTTC,CASSPEVGRRGEQYF
few,TRBJ2-5,NA,TRBV7-3,TGTGCCAGCAGCTTAATGCCCCAAGAGACCCAGTACTTC,CASSLMPQETQYF
few,TRBJ1-1,TRBD1,TRBV28,TGTGCCAGCAGTTTATTGCCGGGGACAGCGGAGAACACTGAAGCTTTCTTT,CASSLLPGTAENTEAFF
few,TRBJ1-1,TRBD1,TRBV10-3,TGTGCCATCAATCCCGGACAGGGGGGAACTGAAGCTTTCTTT,CAINPGQGGTEAFF
NA,TRBJ2-3,NA,TRBV11-2,TGTGCCAGCAGCTTGGCCAGCAGGGCAGATACGCAGTATTTT,CASSLASRADTQYF
few,TRBJ2-1,TRBD2,TRBV20-1,TGCAGTGCCTCAGAAGGGTGGGAGGGGTACAATGAGCAGTTCTTC,CSASEGWEGYNEQFF
NA,TRBJ1-5,NA,TRBV28,TGTGCCAGCAGTCCCCTCACAGGCAGAGCCAATCAGCCCCAGCATTTT,CASSPLTGRANQPQHF
many,TRBJ2-5,TRBD2,TRBV20-1,TGCACGGGGACTAGCGGTAAAGAGACCCAGTACTTC,CTGTSGKETQYF
few,TRBJ2-1,TRBD2,TRBV20-1,TGCAGTGCTAGAGATCTACGGGCTAGCGGACCCTACAATGAGCAGTTCTTC,CSARDLRASGPYNEQFF
few,TRBJ2-3,NA,TRBV24-1,TGTGCCACCAAACAAGGCCGGGAGCCCACAGATACGCAGTATTTT,CATKQGREPTDTQYF
NA,TRBJ2-1,NA,TRBV10-3,TGTGCCATCAGTGAGAAAGGGGCAGCCTACAATGAGCAGTTCTTC,CAISEKGAAYNEQFF
NA,TRBJ1-5,TRBD1,TRBV3-1,TGTGCCAGCAGCCAAGGAATTCCAGGGGGACAACAGCCCCAGCATTTT,CASSQGIPGGQQPQHF
many,TRBJ1-4,NA,TRBV20-1,TGCAGTGCTAGACGATCAACTAATGAAAAACTGTTTTTT,CSARRSTNEKLFF
few,TRBJ1-2,NA,TRBV20-1,TGCAGTGCTTATAGGGACACATACAGCTATGGCTACACCTTC,CSAYRDTYSYGYTF
many,TRBJ1-2,NA,TRBV6-6,TGTGCCAGCAGTTACTGGCATCGGGATGATTATCTCAGTAAGGATGGCTACACCTTC,CASSYWHRDDYLSKDGYTF
few,TRBJ1-1,NA,TRBV10-3,TGTGCCATCAGTGGCAGGGAGGGGGTGAACACTGAAGCTTTCTTT,CAISGREGVNTEAFF
many,TRBJ1-1,NA,TRBV20-1,TGCAGTGCTAGGCAGGGGAACACTGAAGCTTTCTTT,CSARQGNTEAFF
NA,TRBJ2-3,TRBD2,TRBV10-2,TGCGCCAGCAGAGGACTAGCGGCTTTTGATACGCAGTATTTT,CASRGLAAFDTQYF
many,TRBJ1-2,NA,TRBV20-1,TGCAGTGCCCCGTGGAGGGGTGCCAACTATGGCTACACCTTC,CSAPWRGANYGYTF
NA,TRBJ1-6,TRBD1,TRBV7-9,TGTGCCAGCAGCGACCGGGACAGACACTATAATTCACCCCTCCACTTT,CASSDRDRHYNSPLHF
NA,TRBJ1-2,NA,TRBV27,TGTGCCAGCAGAGAGACGGGTTATCCTAACGGCTACACCTTC,CASRETGYPNGYTF
NA,TRBJ2-3,NA,TRBV11-1,TGTGCCAGCAGCCCCGTGGGGGTGGCGCAGTATTTT,CASSPVGVAQYF
many,TRBJ1-2,NA,TRBV20-1,TGCAGTGCTGGTTCTGACTATGGCTACACCTTC,CSAGSDYGYTF
NA,TRBJ2-1,TRBD2,TRBV7-2,TGTGCCAGCAGCTCGACCTGGGGGGGACCTACACCCTACAATGAGCAGTTCTTC,CASSSTWGGPTPYNEQFF
NA,TRBJ2-1,TRBD2,TRBV4-1,TGCGCCAGCAGCCAAGGACTAGCGGGCCTCAGGTTTTACAATGAGCAGTTCTTC,CASSQGLAGLRFYNEQFF
NA,TRBJ2-5,NA,TRBV4-2,TGTGCCAGCAGCCTGGAAGGATTAGGGACCCAGTACTTC,CASSLEGLGTQYF
few,TRBJ2-4,TRBD2,TRBV28,TGTGCCAGCAGTGGGGGGGTAGCCAAAAACATTCAGTACTTC,CASSGGVAKNIQYF
many,TRBJ1-4,NA,TRBV28,TGTGCCAGCAGGGAAGTAGGGCGAACCTTCACAACTAATGAAAAACTGTTTTTT,CASREVGRTFTTNEKLFF